The source of this T cell receptor (beta chain) is a study of cytotoxic CD8 clonotypes in ibrutinib-treated CLL. Regarding the study as a whole: Clonality increased at ibrutinib response, then returned toward baseline at progression. Public clonotypes, an uncommon group, contracted or remained stable on treatment.

Concerning this clone: Its antigen is undetermined.

TCRdb keeps only in-frame clones here, not all; method: immunoSEQ multiplex PCR. Of hundreds of thousands of clones detected, 70% appear once; the ten largest clones hold over 15%. This TCR came from a human donor with chronic lymphocytic leukemia. Sequenced here: PBMCs, sampled after 24 months of ibrutinib treatment.

The CDR3 nucleotides are TGCGCCAGCAGCTTGGCCGACCGGGCGATCAACGAGCAGTACTTC. It yields the protein CASSLADRAINEQYF. V is TRBV5-1 and J is TRBJ2-7; D is unresolved. Germline CDR1 reads SGHRS; CDR2 reads YFSETQ. The CDR3 spans 15 residues. The V end was cut by 0 bases, the J end by 5 bases, with 15 bases between. Full variable domain (outside the CDR3, taken from reference TRBV5-1 and TRBJ2-7): KAGVTQTPRYLIKTRGQQVTLSCSPISGHRSVSWYQQTPGQGLQFLFEYFSETQRNKGNFPGRFSGRQFSNSRSEMNVSTLELGDSALYLCASSLADRAINEQYFGPGTRLTVT.